These 30 T cell receptor beta chains came from one sample sequenced in a study of T-cell memory formation after mild COVID-19. MiXCR, run by TCRdb on the 5' RACE reads, gives a single entry per CDR3 protein. The sample records under 550,000 distinct CDR3 sequences, around a sixth being singletons. Sequences were obtained from PBMCs or a T cell subset sorted from them (not recorded which). The receptors derive from an adult woman who had mild COVID-19 (a few samples of this study predate the infection). Cell type and time point are not known.

This clonotype was recorded at least ten times. The J gene is TRBJ2-7, the V gene TRBV7-2; D call uncertain. The CDR3 extends over 13 amino acids. V lost 4 bases and J 0 bases, leaving 7 bases between the germline ends. CDR1 and CDR2 from the germline V gene are SGHTA and FQGNSA. The CDR3 sequence: CASSWSASYEQYF. CDR3 in DNA: TGTGCCAGCAGCTGGTCGGCCTCCTACGAGCAGTACTTC.

The chain has TRBV15 and TRBJ2-1, with TRBD2 matching 10 bases. The junction had 13 bases not matched to a gene; V was cut back by 0 bases and J by 5 bases. Per the germline V gene, CDR1 is LNHNV and CDR2 is YYDKDF (reference sequence). The CDR3 is 19 amino acids. As DNA, the CDR3 is TGTGCCACCAGCAGAGATAGGACGAGAGCGGGAGGGCCCGACAATGAGCAGTTCTTC. The encoded protein is CATSRDRTRAGGPDNEQFF.

Written as DNA, the CDR3 is TGTGCCACCAGTGATTCGAGGGCAGGGGGCACAGATACGCAGTATTTT. As protein: CATSDSRAGGTDTQYF. The chain has TRBV24-1 and TRBJ2-3; the D gene is possibly TRBD1 (6 bases). Germline V gives CDR1 KGHDR, CDR2 SFDVKD. The CDR3 has 16 residues. V was trimmed by 2 bases and J by 1 base, leaving 12 bases between them.

This chain links TRBV9 with TRBJ2-5, with TRBD2 matching 8 bases. CDR3 length equals 16 residues. J lost 10 bases, V lost 0 bases, and 14 bases had no gene match. The germline V gene encodes CDR1 SGDLS and CDR2 YYNGEE. The CDR3 loop is CASSVGNQRESFFQYF. The CDR3 nucleotides read TGTGCCAGCAGCGTAGGGAATCAGCGGGAGAGTTTCTTCCAGTACTTC.

This clonotype has at least ten counts. The chain combines TRBV6-5 with TRBJ1-1; no reliable D call. Germline CDR1 is MNHEY and CDR2 is SVGAGI. The V and J ends lost 0 bases and 8 bases respectively, with 10 bases between them. This CDR3 has 13 residues. The CDR3 DNA reads as TGTGCCAGCAGTTACTCGCAGACCGTCGAAGCTTTCTTT. Encoded protein: CASSYSQTVEAFF.

The chain is built from TRBV3-1 and TRBJ2-7, with a possible D match to TRBD2 (5 bases). Germline V gives CDR1 LGHDT, CDR2 YNNKEL (reference sequence). The germline V and J ends were trimmed by 4 bases and 5 bases, with 15 bases remaining between them. The CDR3 totals 14 residues. The CDR3 DNA reads as TGTGCCAGCAGCCGCTCTGAGGGAACCAACGAGCAGTACTTC. Its protein is CASSRSEGTNEQYF.

This chain links TRBV5-1 with TRBJ2-5; 7 bases line up with TRBD2. V trimming: 1 base; J trimming: 5 bases; junction bases outside the gene matches: 17. CDR1 and CDR2 from the germline V gene are SGHRS and YFSETQ. This CDR3 spans 18 amino acids. CDR3 DNA sequence: TGCGCCAGCAGCTTGTTGGGGTTTGTTGGCGGGAGTCTGGAGACCCAGTACTTC. It is translated as CASSLLGFVGGSLETQYF. Full variable domain (rest looked up from reference TRBV5-1 and TRBJ2-5): KAGVTQTPRYLIKTRGQQVTLSCSPISGHRSVSWYQQTPGQGLQFLFEYFSETQRNKGNFPGRFSGRQFSNSRSEMNVSTLELGDSALYLCASSLLGFVGGSLETQYFGPGTRLLVL.

The chain employs TRBV12-3 or TRBV12-4 and TRBJ2-3; D unclear. CDR3 length: 11 residues. The V and J ends lost 5 bases and 10 bases respectively, with 10 bases between them. CDR3 in DNA: TGTGCCAGCAGTCCCCTTCAGGCGCAGTATTTT. Translation: CASSPLQAQYF.

This clonotype was seen a few times. The J gene is TRBJ2-1, the V gene TRBV2, with 9 bases aligning to TRBD2. The V segment lost 5 bases and the J segment 8 bases; nucleotides outside the gene matches: 19. The V gene's germline CDR1 is SNHLY and CDR2 FYNNEI. This CDR3 contains 18 residues. CDR3 region: CASSLNRELAGLRDEQFF. As DNA, the CDR3 is TGTGCCAGCAGTCTTAATAGGGAACTAGCGGGCCTTAGGGATGAGCAGTTCTTC.

This clonotype has a count of ten or more. The rearrangement uses TRBV7-9 and TRBJ1-1; D uncertain. Trimming removed 4 bases from V and 10 bases from J, with 25 bases in between. The CDR3 is made up of 16 amino acids. Germline assignment: CDR1 SEHNR and CDR2 FQNEAQ (reference sequence). CDR3 coding DNA: TGTGCCAGCAGCTATCAACCGGGCGAAACGACGGAGGGAGCTTTCTTT. This gives the protein CASSYQPGETTEGAFF.

The chain joins TRBV4-1 to TRBJ1-2; D unresolved. CDR1 is MGHRA and CDR2 is YSYEKL in the germline V gene. CDR3 length: 16 amino acids. The V end was cut by 4 bases, the J end by 4 bases, with 19 bases between. In nucleotides, the CDR3 is TGCGCCAGCAGCCCACAAGGAGCCAGCCGGGGCTATGGCTACACCTTC. Its translation: CASSPQGASRGYGYTF.

Details on this clonotype: A read error may produce the germline difference seen at one junction end. The rearrangement joins TRBV11-2 to TRBJ2-7, with D possibly TRBD1 on 5 matching bases. The CDR3 length is 15 residues. The germline V gene encodes CDR1 SGHAT and CDR2 FQNNGV. The CDR3 protein is CDSSLVAGLSYEQYF. The CDR3 DNA reads as TGTGACAGCAGCTTAGTCGCAGGGTTATCCTACGAGCAGTACTTC.

This chain connects TRBV29-1 to TRBJ1-2, with 9 positions matching TRBD1. Germline lookup yields CDR1 SQVTM and CDR2 ANQGSEA. The CDR3 contains 15 residues. Trimming took 2 bases from V and 4 from J; bases not matched to a gene: 8. The DNA of the CDR3 is TGCAGCGTTGAAAGGGGACAGGGCAGAGCCTATGGCTACACCTTC. As protein: CSVERGQGRAYGYTF.

This clonotype has more than one count but fewer than ten. V is TRBV4-2 and J is TRBJ1-2; no clear D. The CDR3 is 15 residues long. Germline V gene sequence: CDR1 LGHNA, CDR2 YNFKEQ. The V end lost 1 base, the J end lost 2 bases, and 11 bases lay between the germline ends. As DNA, the CDR3 is TGTGCCAGCAGCCAAGTAGGAACCCTAAACTATGGCTACACCTTC. This encodes CASSQVGTLNYGYTF.

The chain combines TRBV20-1 with TRBJ2-7, with a weak D call TRBD2 (5 bases). V dropped 3 bases and J dropped 3 bases, with 15 bases sitting between them. Germline CDR1 reads DFQATT; CDR2 reads SNEGSKA (reference sequence). CDR3 length equals 14 residues. The chain's CDR3 is CSASEAGSNYEQYF. CDR3 in DNA: TGCAGTGCTAGTGAGGCGGGCTCCAACTACGAGCAGTACTTC.

The chain couples TRBV12-3 or TRBV12-4 to TRBJ2-1; 9 positions agree with TRBD1. The CDR3 consists of 12 residues. V trimming: 8 bases; J trimming: 16 bases; junction bases outside the gene matches: 12. The CDR3 spells CASSQRGQGGFF. The CDR3 region has the DNA TGTGCCAGCTCCCAGAGGGGACAGGGTGGTTTCTTC.

V usage is TRBV6-2 or TRBV6-3 and J usage is TRBJ1-5; TRBD1 is a possible D gene (5 bases). CDR1 and CDR2 (germline): MNHEY, SVGEGT. The V end lost 1 base, the J end lost 0 bases, and 10 bases lay between the germline ends. The CDR3 consists of 16 residues. The CDR3 nucleotides are TGTGCCAGCAGTTACTTCGGGGGTTATAGCAATCAGCCCCAGCATTTT. Translation gives CASSYFGGYSNQPQHF.

The table lists this clonotype with a few counts. The chain uses TRBV2 and TRBJ1-4; D is undetermined. The CDR3 covers 16 residues. Trimming cost V 4 bases and J 2 bases, with 14 bases left between them. Germline V gives CDR1 SNHLY, CDR2 FYNNEI. The CDR3 protein is CASSGVPTATNEKLFF. The CDR3 nucleotides read TGTGCCAGCAGTGGAGTTCCCACAGCGACTAATGAAAAACTGTTTTTT. Supplemented by reference TRBV2 and TRBJ1-4, the full variable domain reads EPEVTQTPSHQVTQMGQEVILRCVPISNHLYFYWYRQILGQKVEFLVSFYNNEISEKSEIFDDQFSVERPDGSNFTLKIRSTKLEDSAMYFCASSGVPTATNEKLFFGSGTQLSVL.

In its sample, this clonotype was seen a few times. This sequence joins TRBV5-1 and TRBJ1-1, with D hard to call. The CDR3 loop spans 18 amino acids. Between the trimmed V and J ends, which lost 1 base and 0 bases, there was a span of 19 bases. Germline assignment: CDR1 SGHRS and CDR2 YFSETQ. The CDR3 DNA reads as TGCGCCAGCAGCTTGCTCGCCGCCCTACAATGGGTGAACACTGAAGCTTTCTTT. Its translation: CASSLLAALQWVNTEAFF.

This clonotype was seen more than once but under ten times. The CDR3 region has the DNA TGTGCCACCAGCAGAGACGAAGGCAATTCACCCCTCCACTTT. This codes for CATSRDEGNSPLHF. The chain has TRBV15 and TRBJ1-6; D remains unclear. The CDR3 has 14 amino acids. Germline V lookup: CDR1 LNHNV, CDR2 YYDKDF (reference sequence). Trimming pared 0 bases from V and 7 bases from J, leaving 7 bases between.

The rearrangement joins TRBV9 to TRBJ1-2; D may be TRBD1 (5 bases). V gave up 4 bases and J gave up 8 bases, with 15 bases separating them. The CDR3 runs 13 residues. Germline V lookup: CDR1 SGDLS, CDR2 YYNGEE. CDR3 nucleotides: TGTGCCAGCAGCCCGGACACGCAATCGGGCTACACCTTC. Residues: CASSPDTQSGYTF.

The rearrangement joins TRBV29-1 to TRBJ2-7; weak D call: TRBD1 (5 bases). CDR1 and CDR2 from the germline V gene are SQVTM and ANQGSEA. Trimming shortened V by 3 bases and J by 2 bases, and 11 bases separated the two germline ends. The CDR3 consists of 13 residues. In DNA form, the CDR3 reads TGCAGCGTTGAGTCAGGGCAGACCTACGAGCAGTACTTC. Translated: CSVESGQTYEQYF.

The table lists this clonotype with many counts. The rearrangement joins TRBV20-1 to TRBJ2-1; weak D call: TRBD1 (6 bases). V lost 1 base to trimming and J lost 2 bases, with 12 bases between them. The length of the CDR3 is 15 residues. Germline V gives CDR1 DFQATT, CDR2 SNEGSKA (reference sequence). The CDR3 sequence: CSARVGRGAYNEQFF. For the CDR3, the DNA is TGCAGTGCTAGAGTGGGCAGGGGAGCCTACAATGAGCAGTTCTTC.

This clonotype has just a few counts. The chain links TRBV3-1 to TRBJ2-5; 8 bases match TRBD2. Germline CDR1 is LGHDT and CDR2 is YNNKEL (reference sequence). The CDR3 runs 13 residues. The trim removed 4 bases at V and 5 bases at J, leaving 3 bases unmatched. The CDR3 here is CASSRGGRETQYF. CDR3 DNA: TGTGCCAGCAGCCGCGGGGGGCGGGAGACCCAGTACTTC.

The chain is built from TRBV4-1 and TRBJ1-1; D unclear. V was pared by 4 bases and J by 6 bases, with 24 bases between. Germline assignment: CDR1 MGHRA and CDR2 YSYEKL. CDR3 length equals 17 residues. CDR3 in DNA: TGCGCCAGCAGCCCCTTCCCCTGGCAGGTACGTGGGGCTGAAGCTTTCTTT. Its translation is CASSPFPWQVRGAEAFF.

The chain couples TRBV7-9 to TRBJ2-7; 14 nucleotides align to TRBD2. V dropped 6 bases and J dropped 3; count of bases not matched to a gene: 16. This CDR3 is 19 amino acids long. Germline loops: CDR1 SEHNR, CDR2 FQNEAQ (reference sequence). The CDR3 DNA is TGTGCCAGCAGTTCTCTCCGGGGGACTAGCGGGAGCCTTAACTACGAGCAGTACTTC. Translation: CASSSLRGTSGSLNYEQYF.

The chain uses TRBV14 and TRBJ2-3, with D tentatively TRBD2 (5 bases). The CDR3 length is 15 residues. Germline V gives CDR1 SGHDN, CDR2 FVKESK. Trimming removed 6 bases from V and 1 base from J, with 14 bases in between. CDR3 region: CASRPPGSRTDTQYF. CDR3 sequence (DNA): TGTGCCAGCAGACCCCCGGGATCTCGCACAGATACGCAGTATTTT. The full variable domain, with the rest looked up from reference TRBV14 and TRBJ2-3, is EAGVTQFPSHSVIEKGQTVTLRCDPISGHDNLYWYRRVMGKEIKFLLHFVKESKQDESGMPNNRFLAERTGGTYSTLKVQPAELEDSGVYFCASRPPGSRTDTQYFGPGTRLTVL.

V and J are TRBV5-6 and TRBJ1-2, with D hard to call. CDR1 and CDR2 from the germline V gene are SGHDT and YYEEEE. The CDR3 is 16 amino acids. V was pared by 1 base and J by 2 bases, with 15 bases between. CDR3 nucleotide sequence: TGTGCCAGCAGCTTGTACGGGCAGAAACCAAACTATGGCTACACCTTC. Protein: CASSLYGQKPNYGYTF.

V is TRBV5-1 and J is TRBJ2-7; D is perhaps TRBD1 (8 bases). Germline-derived CDR1 and CDR2 are SGHRS and YFSETQ. V dropped 3 bases and J dropped 4 bases, with 14 bases sitting between them. There are 14 residues in the CDR3. CDR3 nucleotide sequence: TGCGCCAGCAGCTCTACACAGGGGGGGTACGAGCAGTACTTC. Protein product: CASSSTQGGYEQYF.

The chain carries TRBV2 and TRBJ2-7; possibly TRBD1 for D (5 bases). Trimming stripped 4 bases from V and 5 bases from J, with 18 bases between. This CDR3 has 15 amino acids. The V gene's germline CDR1 is SNHLY and CDR2 FYNNEI. CDR3: CASSVSRVGLHEQYF. In DNA, the CDR3 is TGTGCCAGCAGTGTGAGCCGTGTGGGGCTACACGAGCAGTACTTC.